Described below is a single TCR beta chain sequence and its context. The antigen is unknown. Germline CDR1 MGHRA, CDR2 YSYEKL. The V and J ends lost 4 bases and 3 bases, in that order; junction bases with no gene match: 9. The CDR3 loop spans 15 amino acids. This entry is derived from a study of shared clonotypes between healthy human individuals. Study conclusions and caveats: Generation probabilities of non-shared clonotypes were lower (relative to those shared by all four donors).

Clones were read by immunoSEQ multiplex PCR, and TCRdb kept only the in-frame ones, dropping some. The sample contains 650,000 to 700,000 clones, about 90% of which appear only once. Sequenced: memory CD8+ T cells from PBMCs. Regarding subset: CD45RO+ cells pooled with CCR7-negative TemRA cells. This chain joins TRBV4-1 and TRBJ2-7; 7 nucleotides align to TRBD1. The TCR comes from a man aged 18 to 29 in good health. Some clones in this sample may be carry-over from other donors' samples. CDR3 DNA sequence: TGCGCCAGCAGCCCCATATTAGGGGGCTTCTACGAGCAGTACTTC. Amino acids: CASSPILGGFYEQYF.